Detailed here is one TCR beta chain. The sample comes from a study of blood T cell repertoires in COVID-19. About the study: Italy, Spain and the United States were the sources of the convalescent and acute COVID-19 samples. In each case, the material was cDNA or gDNA derived from T cells, B-cell-depleted T cells, or PBMCs.

Germline CDR1 and CDR2: GTSNPN and SVGIG (reference sequence). The V and J ends lost 1 base and 5 bases respectively, with 8 bases between them. The CDR3 has 12 amino acids. Per the original data handling: Cell counts per sample came from amplifying reference gene primers. Generated by immunoSEQ multiplex PCR, the TCRdb table keeps only in-frame clones and is missing some. V and J calls and clone size are as listed in that table; D and trimming were resolved from the DNA. The repertoire has around 30,000 clones, about 90% of them found once; the top ten carry around 2.5%. This chain connects TRBV30 to TRBJ1-1, with D unclear. The source material was peripheral blood. This TCR was sampled from a man aged 50 to 59 with active COVID-19. The DNA for the CDR3 is TGTGCCTGGAGTGCCCGGGGAACTGAAGCTTTCTTT. Residues: CAWSARGTEAFF.